This TCR beta chain was identified in a study of blood T cells in healthy people across ages. Together with a sample-barcoded 5' primer, a J-beta primer mix was included in a second PCR lasting about 6 to 11 cycles. TCRdb itself ran the 5' RACE reads through MiXCR, one entry per CDR3 protein. The table shows more than 1 million distinct CDR3 sequences, with 40% to 55% occurring only once. The V gene's germline CDR1 is MNHEY and CDR2 SVGAGI. The V end lost 6 bases, the J end lost 10 bases, and 16 bases lay between the germline ends. The CDR3 runs to 13 residues. Sequenced material: blood. V usage is TRBV6-5 and J usage is TRBJ2-1; weak D call: TRBD1 (5 bases). The sequence was collected from a woman aged 55-69 years in good health. The CDR3 here is CASSHAHTGEQFF. DNA for the CDR3: TGTGCCAGCAGCCACGCCCACACAGGCGAGCAGTTCTTC.